This is a list of T cell receptor beta chains from one sample in a study of blood T cell repertoires in COVID-19. The assay was immunoSEQ multiplex PCR, and TCRdb's table has in-frame clones only and misses some. The sample carries 150,000 to 200,000 clones, more than 75% recorded once. Sequencing was performed on peripheral blood. Every receptor here comes from a human donor in a cohort sampled during active COVID-19. Each CDR3 is given with its conserved first and last residue. A D gene is named only where the DNA matches it firmly. Clone size, where shown, is once, few, many, or a class for clones that have expanded.

V: TRBV5-4; length: 17; D: TRBD2; J: TRBJ2-2; size: few; CDR3: CASSLGLAGVETGELFF
V: TRBV21-1; length: 20; D: NA; J: TRBJ2-1; size: NA; CDR3: CASSKAGGLAGSFYYNEQFF
V: TRBV2; length: 14; D: NA; J: TRBJ2-7; size: NA; CDR3: CASSLGGPGNEQYF
V: TRBV3-1/TRBV3-2; length: 13; D: NA; J: TRBJ2-7; size: NA; CDR3: CASSQGQDLEQYF
V: TRBV19; length: 17; D: NA; J: TRBJ1-3; size: NA; CDR3: CASSIRSLGGSGNTIYF
V: TRBV27; length: 18; D: NA; J: TRBJ1-1; size: NA; CDR3: CASSLLFLGRAMNTEAFF
V: TRBV20-1; length: 11; D: NA; J: TRBJ2-7; size: NA; CDR3: CSAHRSYEQYF
V: TRBV7-8; length: 15; D: TRBD2; J: TRBJ2-7; size: NA; CDR3: CASSSGLAETYEQYF
V: TRBV30; length: 13; D: NA; J: TRBJ1-5; size: NA; CDR3: CAWSVTFDQPQHF
V: TRBV7-2; length: 19; D: TRBD1; J: TRBJ1-3; size: NA; CDR3: CASSPILGQVPFSGNTIYF
V: TRBV11-2; length: 17; D: TRBD1; J: TRBJ2-7; size: NA; CDR3: CASSRTGGSTYPYEQYF
V: TRBV9; length: 14; D: NA; J: TRBJ2-1; size: once; CDR3: CASTPGTYHNEQFF
V: TRBV7-2; length: 14; D: TRBD1; J: TRBJ1-2; size: NA; CDR3: CASSLGGTDYGYTF
V: TRBV5-1; length: 13; D: TRBD1; J: TRBJ1-2; size: NA; CDR3: CASSPGQGNGYTF
V: TRBV12-3/TRBV12-4; length: 12; D: NA; J: TRBJ2-5; size: NA; CDR3: CASSATKETQYF
V: TRBV5-1; length: 16; D: TRBD1; J: TRBJ1-1; size: NA; CDR3: CASSLAVGQEDTEAFF
V: TRBV4-1; length: 14; D: NA; J: TRBJ2-7; size: once; CDR3: CASSQGGSSYEQYF
V: TRBV18; length: 15; D: TRBD1; J: TRBJ2-5; size: NA; CDR3: CASSRGTGVQETQYF